Shown below are 30 T cell receptor beta chains from a single sample sequenced in a study of cytomegalovirus exposure and HLA in healthy donors. Amplification used 60 Vbeta primers and 13 Jbeta primers. Some clones are missing from TCRdb's copy, which holds only in-frame ones; the method was immunoSEQ multiplex PCR. The sample has approximately 150,000 clones, 80% to 85% seen once; the top ten hold 0.8% to 1.3%. Sequencing was carried out using PBMCs. All receptors derive from a man younger than 45 in good health and CMV-seronegative.

This clone came up a few times. This rearrangement joins TRBV5-6 to TRBJ1-1; a weak D match, TRBD1 (5 bases). Germline lookup yields CDR1 SGHDT and CDR2 YYEEEE. V lost 4 bases and J 9 bases, leaving 16 bases between the germline ends. This CDR3 contains 13 residues. The CDR3 bases are TGTGCCAGCAGCCCTGGTGGGAAGGGGAAAGCTTTCTTT. It translates to CASSPGGKGKAFF.

A word on this clone: At one boundary the junction diverges from the germline segment, which might be a read error. V is TRBV28 and J is TRBJ2-5, with TRBD2 identical over 10 bases. TRBJ2-7 matches the DNA end more closely, so the J call is doubtful. The CDR3 consists of 13 residues. The V gene's germline CDR1 is MDHEN and CDR2 SYDVKM. The CDR3 sequence is CASNLAGGGEQYF. The CDR3 nucleotides are TGTGCCAGCAATTTAGCGGGGGGCGGCGAGCAGTACTTC.

The chain links TRBV12-5 to TRBJ1-1, with no clear D. The CDR3 runs to 12 residues. Germline-derived CDR1 and CDR2 are LGHNT and FRNRAP. Trimming removed 1 base at V and 7 bases at J, with 7 bases between. CDR3 protein: CASGLGSVEAFF. The CDR3 bases are TGTGCTAGTGGTTTGGGGAGCGTTGAAGCTTTCTTT.

V gene TRBV9 combines with J gene TRBJ2-1; 10 bases agree with TRBD2. The CDR3 is 17 residues long. Looked up from germline, CDR1 is SGDLS and CDR2 is YYNGEE. J gave up 10 bases and V 0 bases, and 13 bases lay outside the gene matches. The CDR3 loop is CASSVGLLAGPRSEQFF. The CDR3 nucleotides are TGTGCCAGCAGCGTAGGCCTACTAGCGGGACCAAGGAGCGAGCAGTTCTTC.

This chain links TRBV15 with TRBJ2-3, with 12 bases aligning to TRBD2. The CDR3 is made up of 17 amino acids. CDR1 LNHNV and CDR2 YYDKDF come from the germline V gene (reference sequence). Trimming took 0 bases from V and 3 from J; bases not matched to a gene: 4. The CDR3 DNA reads TGTGCCACCAGCAGAGATTCCCTAGCGGGGGGGACAGATACGCAGTATTTT. Translating it yields CATSRDSLAGGTDTQYF.

The gene calls are TRBV7-9 and TRBJ2-7; D ambiguous. The CDR3 is made up of 13 amino acids. Trimming cost V 2 bases and J 2 bases, with 7 bases left between them. CDR1 is SEHNR, CDR2 FQNEAQ, per germline (reference sequence). This CDR3 reads CASSLSQAYEQYF. CDR3 sequence (DNA): TGTGCCAGCAGCTTAAGCCAGGCCTACGAGCAGTACTTC. The variable domain in full, with the rest retrieved from reference TRBV7-9 and TRBJ2-7, is DTGVSQNPRHKITKRGQNVTFRCDPISEHNRLYWYRQTLGQGPEFLTYFQNEAQLEKSRLLSDRFSAERPKGSFSTLEIQRTEQGDSAMYLCASSLSQAYEQYFGPGTRLTVT.

This clone was seen a handful of times. The chain links TRBV5-6 to TRBJ2-4; 13 positions agree with TRBD2. The CDR3 is made up of 17 amino acids. Unmatched junction bases numbered 12, after V lost 4 bases and J lost 8 bases. Germline assignment: CDR1 SGHDT and CDR2 YYEEEE. The chain's CDR3 is CASSLRLAGGPRDIQYF. DNA of the CDR3: TGTGCCAGCAGCCTCCGACTAGCGGGGGGCCCCAGAGACATTCAGTACTTC.

V gene TRBV7-2 combines with J gene TRBJ2-7; D gene unclear. The CDR3 loop spans 16 amino acids. CDR1 SGHTA and CDR2 FQGNSA come from the germline V gene. Trimming cost V 4 bases and J 3 bases, with 19 bases left between them. Written as DNA, the CDR3 is TGTGCCAGCAGCTCCCGGGTCGAAGTTTTCGGCTACGAGCAGTACTTC. Translation gives CASSSRVEVFGYEQYF. Full variable domain (outside the CDR3, taken from reference TRBV7-2 and TRBJ2-7): GAGVSQSPSNKVTEKGKDVELRCDPISGHTALYWYRQSLGQGLEFLIYFQGNSAPDKSGLPSDRFSAERTGGSVSTLTIQRTQQEDSAVYLCASSSRVEVFGYEQYFGPGTRLTVT.

This clone was counted a few times. J is TRBJ2-1 and V is TRBV25-1; D might be TRBD2 (5 bases). This CDR3 has 12 residues. V lost 1 base to trimming and J lost 10 bases, with 8 bases between them. Germline CDR1 reads MGHDK; CDR2 reads SYGVNS. The CDR3 DNA reads as TGTGCCAGCAGTGAATCCCGGGAAGAGCAGTTCTTC. Translating gives CASSESREEQFF.

The gene calls are TRBV4-1 and TRBJ1-3; 7 bases fit TRBD1. In germline, CDR1 is MGHRA, CDR2 YSYEKL. V shed 4 bases, J shed 7 bases, and the junction held 7 bases outside the gene matches. The CDR3 is 14 amino acids. The CDR3 region is CASSPDRVGNTIYF. The CDR3 DNA reads TGCGCCAGCAGCCCAGACAGGGTGGGGAACACCATATATTTT.

The chain employs TRBV29-1 and TRBJ1-1, with 8 bases fitting TRBD1. The CDR3 length is 13 residues. V lost 6 bases, J lost 1 base, and 4 bases stayed unmatched. Germline loops: CDR1 SQVTM, CDR2 ANQGSEA. CDR3 protein: CSVLDRGNTEAFF. The DNA for the CDR3 is TGCAGCGTCTTAGACAGGGGGAACACTGAAGCTTTCTTT.

The rearrangement links TRBV9 to TRBJ2-5, with TRBD2 matching 9 bases. Trimming took 3 bases from V and 4 from J; bases not matched to a gene: 13. CDR1 is SGDLS, CDR2 YYNGEE, per germline. This CDR3 region has 17 residues. This CDR3 reads CASSDLGGRAERETQYF. The DNA for the CDR3 is TGTGCCAGCAGCGACCTGGGCGGGAGGGCCGAGCGAGAGACCCAGTACTTC.

The table lists this clone with a few counts. The chain uses TRBV19 and TRBJ2-1, with 12 positions matching TRBD2. Germline assignment: CDR1 LNHDA and CDR2 SQIVND (reference sequence). This CDR3 has 16 amino acids. J lost 8 bases, V lost 1 base, and 6 bases had no gene match. CDR3 residues: CASSIGQTSGGDEQFF. Written as DNA, the CDR3 is TGTGCCAGTAGTATAGGGCAGACTAGCGGGGGAGATGAGCAGTTCTTC.

The rearrangement joins TRBV7-3 to TRBJ2-1; 12 bases fit TRBD2. J was trimmed by 7 bases and V by 1 base; bases with no gene match: 2. Germline V gene lookup returns CDR1 SGHTA and CDR2 FQGTGA. This CDR3 is built from 15 residues. The CDR3 nucleotides are TGTGCCAGCAGCTTAAGTCTAGCGGGAGGGAATGAGCAGTTCTTC. It codes for CASSLSLAGGNEQFF.

The V gene is TRBV5-4, the J gene TRBJ2-3, with D perhaps matching TRBD2 (5 bases). V lost 2 bases and J 4 bases, leaving 8 bases between the germline ends. This CDR3 contains 13 residues. The germline V gene encodes CDR1 SGHNT and CDR2 YYREEE (reference sequence). The CDR3 DNA reads TGTGCCAGCAGCTTAAGCGGCCCAGATACGCAGTATTTT. This encodes CASSLSGPDTQYF.

This clone was seen just once. This chain connects TRBV5-1 to TRBJ2-3; D gene ambiguous. V gave up 3 bases and J gave up 2 bases, with 7 bases separating them. The V gene's germline CDR1 is SGHRS and CDR2 YFSETQ. The CDR3 covers 13 residues. In nucleotides, the CDR3 is TGCGCCAGCAGCTCCTTGGCCACAGATACGCAGTATTTT. Protein product: CASSSLATDTQYF.

The chain links TRBV27 to TRBJ2-3, with TRBD2 as a possible D gene (5 bases). The length of the CDR3 is 18 residues. The V gene lost 1 base and the J gene lost 0 bases, with 17 bases spanning the gap. Germline CDR1 MNHEY, CDR2 SMNVEV (reference sequence). CDR3 loop: CASSLFVVFGVSTDTQYF. The CDR3 DNA sequence: TGTGCCAGCAGTTTATTCGTTGTTTTCGGGGTTAGCACAGATACGCAGTATTTT.

This sequence joins TRBV6-1 and TRBJ2-5, with D possibly matching TRBD2 (6 bases). The CDR3 is made up of 16 amino acids. From germline, CDR1 is MNHNS and CDR2 SASEGT. V was clipped by 0 bases and J by 2 bases, with 13 bases between them. The CDR3 DNA reads as TGTGCCAGCAGTGAAGCGTTTGCGGGGATACAAGAGACCCAGTACTTC. Protein product: CASSEAFAGIQETQYF.

This clone has only one observation. V gene TRBV5-1 combines with J gene TRBJ2-7; 12 bases fit TRBD1. CDR1 is SGHRS, CDR2 YFSETQ, per germline. J lost 0 bases, V lost 2 bases, and 12 bases had no gene match. The CDR3 extends over 19 amino acids. The CDR3 spells CASSFNPGQGALSSYEQYF. CDR3 DNA sequence: TGCGCCAGCAGCTTTAACCCGGGACAGGGGGCTCTTAGCTCCTACGAGCAGTACTTC.

Only a few counts were recorded for this clone. The chain joins TRBV5-5 to TRBJ1-1, with D maybe TRBD1 (5 bases). Trimming left V 5 bases short and J 7 bases short, with 15 bases between. Germline assignment: CDR1 SGHKS and CDR2 YYEKEE (reference sequence). CDR3 size: 13 residues. This chain's CDR3 is CASRSGQSDEAFF. The DNA of the CDR3 is TGTGCCAGCAGATCCGGACAAAGCGATGAAGCTTTCTTT.

The chain links TRBV2 to TRBJ1-1; maybe TRBD1 (6 bases). With 6 bases removed from V and 3 bases from J, the gap between germline ends came to 14 bases. Germline CDR1 SNHLY, CDR2 FYNNEI. The CDR3 runs 14 residues. Written as DNA, the CDR3 is TGTGCCAGCAGAACCGGGGGGGCTTACACTGAAGCTTTCTTT. It translates to CASRTGGAYTEAFF.

This chain links TRBV14 with TRBJ2-7; no clear D gene. The CDR3 is 13 amino acids. The V and J ends lost 5 bases and 6 bases respectively, with 14 bases between them. CDR1 SGHDN and CDR2 FVKESK come from the germline V gene. CDR3 protein: CASSALGMVEQYF. The CDR3, as DNA: TGTGCCAGCAGCGCCCTAGGTATGGTCGAGCAGTACTTC.

The chain couples TRBV30 to TRBJ2-7, with D perhaps matching TRBD2 (6 bases). The CDR3 is 12 amino acids. Germline loops: CDR1 GTSNPN, CDR2 SVGIG (reference sequence). The ends were cut back, 8 bases at V and 0 bases at J, with 11 bases in the middle. The CDR3 loop is CAGGGDSYEQYF. The CDR3 DNA follows: TGTGCCGGAGGAGGGGACTCCTACGAGCAGTACTTC. The variable domain in full, with the rest retrieved from reference TRBV30 and TRBJ2-7, is SQTIHQWPATLVQPVGSPLSLECTVEGTSNPNLYWYRQAAGRGLQLLFYSVGIGQISSEVPQNLSASRPQDRQFILSSKKLLLSDSGFYLCAGGGDSYEQYFGPGTRLTVT.

The V gene is TRBV6-1, the J gene TRBJ2-5, with 11 bases that match TRBD2. The CDR3 length is 15 residues. Germline V lookup: CDR1 MNHNS, CDR2 SASEGT. Trimming cost V 6 bases and J 9 bases; bases outside gene matches: 12. CDR3 nucleotide sequence: TGTGCCAGCAGACGGACTAGCGGGCCCTCATCACCCCAGTACTTC. Amino acid sequence: CASRRTSGPSSPQYF.

The chain uses TRBV19 and TRBJ2-2; a weak D match, TRBD2 (6 bases). From germline, CDR1 is LNHDA and CDR2 SQIVND (reference sequence). Trimming left V 8 bases short and J 4 bases short, with 11 bases between. CDR3 length: 13 amino acids. CDR3 coding DNA: TGTGCCAGTGATCTAGCGTCCACCGGGGAGCTGTTTTTT. This gives the protein CASDLASTGELFF. The full variable domain, rest sourced from reference TRBV19 and TRBJ2-2, is DGGITQSPKYLFRKEGQNVTLSCEQNLNHDAMYWYRQDPGQGLRLIYYSQIVNDFQKGDIAEGYSVSREKKESFPLTVTSAQKNPTAFYLCASDLASTGELFFGEGSRLTVL.

This clone was observed a single time. The chain joins TRBV18 to TRBJ2-5, with D perhaps TRBD1 (5 bases). In germline, CDR1 is KGHSH, CDR2 LQKENI. Trimming shortened V by 6 bases and J by 7 bases, and 15 bases separated the two germline ends. The CDR3 extends over 13 amino acids. The CDR3 region has the DNA TGTGCCAGCTCGCCCCCCCAGGGTTTGACCCAGTACTTC. Amino acids: CASSPPQGLTQYF. Full variable domain (remainder filled in from reference TRBV18 and TRBJ2-5): NAGVMQNPRHLVRRRGQEARLRCSPMKGHSHVYWYRQLPEEGLKFMVYLQKENIIDESGMPKERFSAEFPKEGPSILRIQQVVRGDSAAYFCASSPPQGLTQYFGPGTRLLVL.

The chain carries TRBV5-1 and TRBJ2-1; 7 nucleotides match TRBD2. V lost 0 bases and J lost 9; bases outside the gene matches: 15. This CDR3 comprises 17 residues. Germline lookup yields CDR1 SGHRS and CDR2 YFSETQ. This CDR3 is CASSLDGGGSPRSEQFF. CDR3 coding DNA: TGCGCCAGCAGCTTGGATGGCGGCGGGAGCCCACGGTCTGAGCAGTTCTTC.

The chain has TRBV10-3 and TRBJ2-5; D not certain. Trimming took off 7 bases at V and 1 base at J, with 10 bases between the two ends. There are 13 residues in the CDR3. Per germline, CDR1 ENHRY and CDR2 SYGVKD. The CDR3 protein is CAINENFQETQYF. For the CDR3, the DNA is TGTGCCATCAATGAAAACTTCCAAGAGACCCAGTACTTC.

The chain has TRBV11-3 and TRBJ2-1; D is perhaps TRBD1 (6 bases). Germline CDR1 is SGHNT and CDR2 is YENEEA. The CDR3 contains 14 residues. Trimming removed 1 base at V and 6 bases at J, with 10 bases between. The CDR3 loop reads CASSLVQGPNEQFF. The CDR3 DNA follows: TGTGCCAGCAGCTTAGTACAGGGACCCAATGAGCAGTTCTTC.

The chain uses TRBV4-1 and TRBJ1-3; D remains ambiguous. Between the trimmed V and J ends, which lost 0 bases and 4 bases, there was a span of 10 bases. The CDR3 spans 15 residues. In germline, CDR1 is MGHRA, CDR2 YSYEKL. In DNA, the CDR3 is TGCGCCAGCAGCCAAGATCCCAGGCCAGGAAACACCATATATTTT. Its protein product is CASSQDPRPGNTIYF.